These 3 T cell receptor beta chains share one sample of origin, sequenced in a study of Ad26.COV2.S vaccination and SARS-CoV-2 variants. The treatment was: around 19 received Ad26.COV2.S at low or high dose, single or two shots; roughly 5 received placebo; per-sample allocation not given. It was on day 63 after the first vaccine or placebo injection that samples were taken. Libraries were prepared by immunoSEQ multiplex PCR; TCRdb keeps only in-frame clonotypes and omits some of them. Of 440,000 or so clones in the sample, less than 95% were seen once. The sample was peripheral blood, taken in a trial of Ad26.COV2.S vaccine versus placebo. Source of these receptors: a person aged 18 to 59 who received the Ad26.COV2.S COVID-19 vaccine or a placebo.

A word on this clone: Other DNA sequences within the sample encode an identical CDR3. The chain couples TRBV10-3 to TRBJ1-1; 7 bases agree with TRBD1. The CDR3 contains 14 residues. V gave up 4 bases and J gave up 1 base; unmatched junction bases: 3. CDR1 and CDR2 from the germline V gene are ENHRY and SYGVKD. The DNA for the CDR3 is TGTGCCATCAGTGCCGGGACAGCGAACACTGAAGCTTTCTTT. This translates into CAISAGTANTEAFF.

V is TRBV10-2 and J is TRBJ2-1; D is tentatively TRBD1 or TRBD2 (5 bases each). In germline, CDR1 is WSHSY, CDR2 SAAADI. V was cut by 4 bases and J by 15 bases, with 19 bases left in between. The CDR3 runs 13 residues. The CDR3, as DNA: TGCGCCAGCAGTGGTACAGAGGGGTCAAACCGGTTCTTC. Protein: CASSGTEGSNRFF.

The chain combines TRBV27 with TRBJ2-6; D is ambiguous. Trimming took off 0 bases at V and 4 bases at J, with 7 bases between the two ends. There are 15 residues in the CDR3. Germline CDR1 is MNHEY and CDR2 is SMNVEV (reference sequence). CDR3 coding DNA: TGTGCCAGCAGTTTATCAGGGCACGGGGCCAACGTCCTGACTTTC. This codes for CASSLSGHGANVLTF.